Listed below are T cell receptor beta chains from one sample, sequenced in a study of cytomegalovirus exposure and HLA in healthy donors. The assay was immunoSEQ multiplex PCR, and TCRdb's table has in-frame clones only and misses some. The data show about 94,000 clones, with over 65% seen just once and more than 0.6% held by the top ten. Sequencing was performed on PBMCs. Receptors originate from a woman between 55 and 75 years old in good health and CMV-seronegative. Each CDR3 is given with its conserved first and last residue. D genes are given only for firm matches. Only part of the rows carry a size: once, few, many, or a class if the clone is expanded.

v_call	j_call	d_call	clone_size	cdr3_aa	cdr3_nt
TRBV7-2	TRBJ1-6	NA	NA	CASSAYGGQFTLHF	TGTGCCAGCAGCGCCTACGGAGGGCAATTCACCCTCCACTTT
TRBV5-1	TRBJ2-3	NA	NA	CASSWEDTQYF	TGCGCCAGCAGCTGGGAGGATACGCAGTATTTT
TRBV6-5	TRBJ1-1	TRBD1	NA	CASRNRGEAFF	TGTGCCAGCAGAAACAGGGGTGAAGCTTTCTTT
TRBV19	TRBJ1-1	TRBD1	NA	CASSRGGDRVNTEAFF	TGTGCCAGTAGTCGGGGGGGTGACAGGGTCAACACTGAAGCTTTCTTT
TRBV7-9	TRBJ1-4	NA	NA	CASSSALVSEKLFF	TGTGCCAGCAGCTCCGCCCTTGTGAGTGAAAAACTGTTTTTT
TRBV28	TRBJ2-5	NA	NA	CASTLTLSVAEETQYF	TGTGCCAGCACCCTTACCCTCTCGGTAGCAGAGGAGACCCAGTACTTC
TRBV5-6	TRBJ2-5	NA	NA	CASSWQGGQETQYF	TGTGCCAGCAGCTGGCAGGGGGGCCAAGAGACCCAGTACTTC
TRBV6-5	TRBJ2-7	TRBD1	NA	CASRQTGGSPYEQYF	TGTGCCAGCAGACAGACAGGGGGCTCACCCTACGAGCAGTACTTC
TRBV19	TRBJ2-7	TRBD1	few	CASSTGQGYEQYF	TGTGCCAGTAGTACGGGACAGGGCTACGAGCAGTACTTC
TRBV10-1	TRBJ1-2	NA	NA	CASSESGNYGYTF	TGCGCCAGCAGTGAGTCTGGCAACTATGGCTACACCTTC
TRBV27	TRBJ2-7	TRBD1	NA	CASSSQGPGEQYF	TGTGCCAGCAGTTCACAGGGGCCCGGCGAGCAGTACTTC
TRBV10-3	TRBJ1-2	NA	NA	CAIGADSSRYGYTF	TGTGCCATTGGCGCGGACAGTTCTAGGTATGGCTACACCTTC
TRBV5-1	TRBJ2-3	TRBD2	NA	CASSVTSETGDTQYF	TGCGCCAGCAGCGTGACTAGCGAGACCGGGGATACGCAGTATTTT
TRBV18	TRBJ2-7	NA	NA	CASSPQTYEQYF	TGTGCCAGCTCACCCCAAACCTACGAGCAGTACTTC
TRBV10-3	TRBJ1-1	NA	NA	CAISEGALNTEAFF	TGTGCCATCAGTGAAGGGGCCTTGAACACTGAAGCTTTCTTT
TRBV5-4	TRBJ2-4	NA	NA	CASSTRHGSPIQYF	TGTGCCAGCAGCACACGACATGGATCGCCCATTCAGTACTTC
TRBV7-8	TRBJ2-3	TRBD2	NA	CASSSTSGGPRGQYF	TGTGCCAGCAGCTCGACTAGCGGGGGCCCTCGAGGGCAGTATTTT
TRBV5-4	TRBJ2-5	NA	NA	CASSLDSALRETQYF	TGTGCCAGCAGCTTGGACTCAGCGTTGCGGGAGACCCAGTACTTC
TRBV28	TRBJ2-7	TRBD2	NA	CASQREAYYEQYF	TGTGCCTCCCAACGGGAGGCCTACTACGAGCAGTACTTC
TRBV19	TRBJ1-1	NA	NA	CASSPSLTGTSEAFF	TGTGCCAGTAGTCCCTCCCTCACCGGGACTTCTGAAGCTTTCTTT
TRBV4-1	TRBJ2-1	TRBD2	NA	CASSQDSGGASYNEQFF	TGCGCCAGCAGCCAAGATAGCGGGGGGGCGTCATACAATGAGCAGTTCTTC
TRBV7-9	TRBJ1-1	TRBD1	NA	CSSSLDRATEAFF	TGTTCCAGCAGCTTAGACAGGGCCACTGAAGCTTTCTTT
TRBV27	TRBJ2-6	NA	once	CASSLTNQPGARVLTF	TGTGCCAGCAGTTTGACGAATCAGCCTGGGGCCAGAGTCCTGACTTTC
TRBV19	TRBJ1-2	NA	NA	CASSILTVNYGYTF	TGTGCCAGTAGTATCCTGACAGTCAACTATGGCTACACCTTC
TRBV6-1	TRBJ1-5	NA	NA	CASSALQERNQPQHF	TGTGCCAGCAGTGCCTTACAGGAACGCAATCAGCCCCAGCATTTT
TRBV7-2	TRBJ2-7	TRBD1	NA	CASSFNRGMTEQYF	TGTGCCAGCAGCTTCAACAGGGGAATGACCGAGCAGTACTTC
TRBV7-9	TRBJ2-7	TRBD1	NA	CASSLVTGPLGEQYF	TGTGCCAGCAGCTTAGTGACAGGGCCCCTGGGGGAGCAGTACTTC
TRBV18	TRBJ1-2	TRBD1	NA	CASSQDRDYGYTF	TGTGCCAGCTCCCAAGACAGGGACTATGGCTACACCTTC
TRBV19	TRBJ2-5	NA	NA	CASSRVGGETQYF	TGTGCCAGTAGCCGGGTGGGGGGAGAGACCCAGTACTTC
TRBV4-1	TRBJ1-2	NA	NA	CASSQGGLNYGYTF	TGCGCCAGCAGCCAAGGGGGCCTGAACTATGGCTACACCTTC
TRBV5-1	TRBJ2-7	TRBD1	NA	CASSGALGTGLSEQYF	TGCGCCAGCAGCGGGGCCCTCGGGACAGGTCTCTCCGAGCAGTACTTC
TRBV7-9	TRBJ2-5	NA	NA	CASSLYSEETQYF	TGTGCCAGCAGCCTATACAGTGAAGAGACCCAGTACTTC
TRBV9	TRBJ1-2	TRBD1	NA	CASSPGQAPYGYTF	TGTGCCAGCAGCCCTGGACAGGCTCCCTATGGCTACACCTTC
TRBV9	TRBJ1-4	NA	few	CASSADRNEKLFF	TGTGCCAGCAGCGCCGACAGGAATGAAAAACTGTTTTTT
TRBV7-9	TRBJ1-2	TRBD1	NA	CASSQQGAAYGYTF	TGTGCCAGCAGCCAACAGGGGGCGGCCTATGGCTACACCTTC
TRBV9	TRBJ1-1	TRBD1	NA	CASSGQGEEAFF	TGTGCCAGCAGCGGACAGGGTGAGGAAGCTTTCTTT
TRBV10-3	TRBJ1-1	NA	NA	CAISDYEGNTEAFF	TGTGCCATCAGTGACTATGAGGGGAACACTGAAGCTTTCTTT
TRBV5-1	TRBJ1-1	TRBD1	NA	CASSPYRGPGTEAFF	TGCGCCAGCAGCCCCTACAGGGGGCCGGGCACTGAAGCTTTCTTT
TRBV6-1	TRBJ1-2	NA	once	CASSDVAGHNYGYTF	TGTGCCAGCAGTGACGTTGCAGGTCATAACTATGGCTACACCTTC
TRBV6-1	TRBJ1-1	NA	NA	CASSGARQTEAFF	TGTGCCAGCAGTGGGGCCCGACAGACAGAAGCTTTCTTT
TRBV7-2	TRBJ2-3	NA	NA	CASSFSRTAYTDTQYF	TGTGCCAGCAGCTTCTCCCGGACAGCCTACACAGATACGCAGTATTTT
TRBV4-2	TRBJ1-1	NA	NA	CASSHATAAPEAFF	TGTGCCAGCAGCCATGCGACAGCAGCCCCTGAAGCTTTCTTT
TRBV7-6	TRBJ1-4	NA	NA	CASSLRTGFNEKLFF	TGTGCCAGCAGCTTAAGAACAGGGTTCAATGAAAAACTGTTTTTT
TRBV28	TRBJ2-3	TRBD2	NA	CASRSSGSVTDTQYF	TGTGCCAGCAGATCTAGCGGGAGTGTCACAGATACGCAGTATTTT
TRBV14	TRBJ2-1	NA	NA	CASSRRSNSEGSNEQFF	TGTGCCAGCAGCCGAAGAAGTAATAGCGAAGGGTCGAATGAGCAGTTCTTC
TRBV4-3	TRBJ2-3	TRBD2	NA	CASSQPAGGAASTQYF	TGCGCCAGCAGCCAGCCAGCGGGAGGGGCCGCATCGACGCAGTATTTT
TRBV7-2	TRBJ1-2	NA	NA	CASSLNSINYGYTF	TGTGCCAGCAGCTTAAACAGTATTAACTATGGCTACACCTTC
TRBV23-1	TRBJ2-5	NA	NA	CASSQTACMKTQYF	TGCGCCAGCAGTCAAACAGCTTGTATGAAGACCCAGTACTTC
TRBV5-1	TRBJ2-1	TRBD2	NA	CASSLKREGLSYNEQFF	TGCGCCAGCAGCCTAAAGCGGGAGGGTCTATCCTACAATGAGCAGTTCTTC
TRBV5-6	TRBJ2-4	NA	NA	CASSEMAVNIQYF	TGTGCCAGCAGCGAAATGGCTGTAAACATTCAGTACTTC
TRBV10-3	TRBJ2-7	NA	NA	CAISDDSYEQYF	TGTGCCATCAGTGACGACAGCTACGAGCAGTACTTC
TRBV11-2	TRBJ2-7	TRBD2	once	CASSLEVSGGAYEQYF	TGTGCCAGCAGCTTAGAGGTTAGCGGGGGGGCCTACGAGCAGTACTTC
TRBV6-5	TRBJ2-3	TRBD2	once	CASMEGRADTQYF	TGTGCCAGCATGGAGGGGAGGGCAGATACGCAGTATTTT
TRBV11-2	TRBJ2-1	TRBD2	NA	CASSLGLAGGNSYNEQFF	TGTGCCAGCAGCTTAGGACTAGCGGGGGGAAACTCCTACAATGAGCAGTTCTTC
TRBV6-1	TRBJ2-2	TRBD1	NA	CASTPTGATGELFF	TGTGCCAGCACCCCGACAGGGGCCACCGGGGAGCTGTTTTTT